Reported below is one T cell receptor beta chain. Its specificity is not known. The sample is drawn from a study of cytomegalovirus exposure and HLA in healthy donors. Findings of the study overall: Listed as cytomegalovirus-associated were 164 TCR beta chains. Some segments of the V type, notably TRBV6-2 and TRBV6-3, were excluded as indistinguishable.

CDR1 is SQVTM and CDR2 is ANQGSEA in the germline V gene. The CDR3 spans 12 residues. PCR amplification relied on 60 Vbeta primers (plus 13 Jbeta primers). The table came from immunoSEQ multiplex PCR; TCRdb's copy has only in-frame clones and leaves some out. Its table lists around 190,000 clones. Sequencing was carried out using PBMCs. The clonotype was recovered from a woman aged 30 to 39 in good health and CMV-seropositive. This chain connects TRBV29-1 to TRBJ2-5, with 12 bases matching TRBD1. The CDR3 DNA sequence: TGCACCGGGACAGGGGGCGAAGAGACCCAGTACTTC. It encodes CTGTGGEETQYF.